This T cell receptor beta chain was recorded in a study of cytomegalovirus exposure and HLA in healthy donors. Broader study findings: Researchers reported in a later analysis that a missense DCLRE1C variant was tied to TCR beta V- and J-gene trimming. Near-uniform donor sequencing depth was presumed by presence/absence analyses. In an earlier analysis, in under 700 donors, most V segments appeared productive either ~90% or ~30% of the time.

This CDR3 region has 15 residues. V was clipped by 4 bases and J by 5 bases; unmatched bases: 6. Germline V gene lookup returns CDR1 MNHNS and CDR2 SASEGT. 13 Jbeta primers and 60 Vbeta primers were used for the PCR. Clones were sequenced by immunoSEQ multiplex PCR, and TCRdb holds only the in-frame ones, with some missing. The table gives 180,000 or so clones; the top ten clones make up approximately 0.74% of it. As for this clone: The antigen remains undetermined.

The sample comprised PBMCs. This receptor was identified in a boy aged 5-17 years in good health and CMV-seronegative. The chain couples TRBV6-1 to TRBJ2-7, with TRBD1 matching 12 bases. The CDR3 region has the DNA TGTGCCAGCAGTGCCTTGGGACAGGGGGCCCACGAGCAGTACTTC. Protein sequence: CASSALGQGAHEQYF.